A selection of T cell receptor beta chains follows, all from one sample in a study of a mutant IDH1 vaccine in newly diagnosed glioma. No antigen has been assigned to these receptors. Assay: immunoSEQ multiplex PCR; the TCRdb copy retains only in-frame clones and omits some. The sample lists roughly 32,000 clones, approximately 90% occurring once. This specimen consisted of PBMCs, obtained from a glioma patient whose treatment included an IDH1 peptide vaccine. Every receptor here comes from a woman between 25 and 40 years old with glioma. Each CDR3 is given with its conserved first and last residue. Fields, in order: D gene, clone size, J gene, V gene, CDR3 protein, CDR3 DNA. The D gene is left open where the match is weak. Size is stated for part of the rows, as once, few or many counts, or as a class when the clone is expanded.

D gene: NA; clone size: NA; J gene: TRBJ2-3; V gene: TRBV9; CDR3 protein: CASSVGFTDTQYF; CDR3 DNA: TGTGCCAGCAGCGTAGGTTTCACAGATACGCAGTATTTT
D gene: TRBD2; clone size: NA; J gene: TRBJ2-2; V gene: TRBV7-2; CDR3 protein: CASSLISGGGRTGELFF; CDR3 DNA: TGTGCCAGCAGCTTAATTAGCGGGGGGGGAAGAACCGGGGAGCTGTTTTTT
D gene: NA; clone size: NA; J gene: TRBJ2-7; V gene: TRBV6-5; CDR3 protein: CASSLWWPYEQYF; CDR3 DNA: TGTGCCAGCAGTCTGTGGTGGCCCTACGAGCAGTACTTC
D gene: TRBD1; clone size: NA; J gene: TRBJ1-1; V gene: TRBV7-9; CDR3 protein: CASSLGGQGRVNTEAFF; CDR3 DNA: TGTGCCAGCAGCTTAGGGGGACAGGGAAGGGTGAACACTGAAGCTTTCTTT
D gene: NA; clone size: NA; J gene: TRBJ1-2; V gene: TRBV5-4; CDR3 protein: CASSLAAGKGGYGYTF; CDR3 DNA: TGTGCCAGCAGCTTGGCCGCAGGAAAGGGAGGCTATGGCTACACCTTC
D gene: NA; clone size: NA; J gene: TRBJ2-1; V gene: TRBV6-6; CDR3 protein: CASSYPGGHEQFF; CDR3 DNA: TGTGCCAGCAGTTACCCCGGGGGACATGAGCAGTTCTTC
D gene: TRBD1; clone size: NA; J gene: TRBJ2-7; V gene: TRBV5-1; CDR3 protein: CASSLEGRGIEQYF; CDR3 DNA: TGCGCCAGCAGCTTGGAAGGCAGGGGGATCGAGCAGTACTTC
D gene: NA; clone size: NA; J gene: TRBJ1-1; V gene: TRBV12-5; CDR3 protein: CASCQNTEAFF; CDR3 DNA: TGTGCTAGCTGCCAGAACACTGAAGCTTTCTTT
D gene: TRBD1; clone size: few; J gene: TRBJ1-2; V gene: TRBV6-6; CDR3 protein: CASSGTAWGQNYGYTF; CDR3 DNA: TGTGCCAGCAGCGGGACAGCCTGGGGCCAAAACTATGGCTACACCTTC
D gene: NA; clone size: NA; J gene: TRBJ2-4; V gene: TRBV6-1; CDR3 protein: CASRAEVAAKNIQYF; CDR3 DNA: TGTGCCAGCAGAGCAGAGGTCGCGGCCAAAAACATTCAGTACTTC
D gene: NA; clone size: few; J gene: TRBJ1-2; V gene: TRBV25-1; CDR3 protein: CASSAPGRNQYNGYTF; CDR3 DNA: TGTGCCAGCAGTGCCCCCGGCAGGAACCAATACAATGGCTACACCTTC
D gene: TRBD1; clone size: NA; J gene: TRBJ1-1; V gene: TRBV5-1; CDR3 protein: CASSRDSNTEAFF; CDR3 DNA: TGCGCCAGCAGCCGGGACAGCAACACTGAAGCTTTCTTT
D gene: TRBD1; clone size: once; J gene: TRBJ2-7; V gene: TRBV5-1; CDR3 protein: CASSLGQGVHEQYF; CDR3 DNA: TGCGCCAGCAGCTTGGGACAGGGGGTCCACGAGCAGTACTTC
D gene: NA; clone size: NA; J gene: TRBJ1-2; V gene: TRBV5-5; CDR3 protein: CASTLQGSGYGYTF; CDR3 DNA: TGTGCCAGCACCCTCCAGGGGTCCGGCTATGGCTACACCTTC
D gene: TRBD2; clone size: NA; J gene: TRBJ2-2; V gene: TRBV6-6; CDR3 protein: CASSSSGGGTGELFF; CDR3 DNA: TGTGCCAGCAGTTCTAGCGGGGGGGGCACCGGGGAGCTGTTTTTT
D gene: TRBD1; clone size: NA; J gene: TRBJ2-3; V gene: TRBV27; CDR3 protein: CASSLRDSCCGTDTQYF; CDR3 DNA: TGTGCCAGCAGTTTGAGGGACAGCTGCTGTGGCACAGATACGCAGTATTTT
D gene: TRBD2; clone size: NA; J gene: TRBJ2-5; V gene: TRBV25-1; CDR3 protein: CASSVSSGGGYQETQYF; CDR3 DNA: TGTGCCAGCAGTGTGTCTAGCGGGGGGGGGTACCAAGAGACCCAGTACTTC
D gene: NA; clone size: NA; J gene: TRBJ2-1; V gene: TRBV7-6; CDR3 protein: CASSLQAWGHNEQFF; CDR3 DNA: TGTGCCAGCAGCTTACAAGCTTGGGGGCACAATGAGCAGTTCTTC
D gene: NA; clone size: NA; J gene: TRBJ1-5; V gene: TRBV27; CDR3 protein: CASSLEGPGVNQPQHF; CDR3 DNA: TGTGCCAGCAGTTTGGAGGGCCCTGGGGTCAATCAGCCCCAGCATTTT
D gene: NA; clone size: NA; J gene: TRBJ1-4; V gene: TRBV4-1; CDR3 protein: CASSLGGRGEKLFF; CDR3 DNA: TGCGCCAGCAGCCTGGGGGGGAGGGGTGAAAAACTGTTTTTT
D gene: NA; clone size: NA; J gene: TRBJ1-4; V gene: TRBV6-6; CDR3 protein: CASSYESGARREKLFF; CDR3 DNA: TGTGCCAGCAGTTACGAGTCGGGGGCTCGCCGGGAAAAACTGTTTTTT
D gene: NA; clone size: once; J gene: TRBJ2-3; V gene: TRBV6-5; CDR3 protein: CASNKGDTQYF; CDR3 DNA: TGTGCCAGCAACAAGGGAGATACGCAGTATTTT
D gene: NA; clone size: NA; J gene: TRBJ1-5; V gene: TRBV27; CDR3 protein: CASSLGSVNQPQHF; CDR3 DNA: TGTGCCAGCAGTTTGGGCAGCGTAAATCAGCCCCAGCATTTT
D gene: NA; clone size: NA; J gene: TRBJ2-1; V gene: TRBV4-3; CDR3 protein: CASSQESENEQFF; CDR3 DNA: TGCGCCAGCAGCCAAGAATCGGAGAATGAGCAGTTCTTC
D gene: NA; clone size: NA; J gene: TRBJ1-3; V gene: TRBV5-4; CDR3 protein: CASSLETTSGNTIYF; CDR3 DNA: TGTGCCAGCAGCTTGGAGACTACCTCTGGAAACACCATATATTTT
D gene: TRBD1; clone size: NA; J gene: TRBJ1-2; V gene: TRBV7-9; CDR3 protein: CASSLEDRGGYGYTF; CDR3 DNA: TGTGCCAGCAGCTTAGAGGACAGGGGTGGCTATGGCTACACCTTC
D gene: TRBD2; clone size: NA; J gene: TRBJ2-1; V gene: TRBV4-2; CDR3 protein: CASSQGTSGANEQFF; CDR3 DNA: TGTGCCAGCAGCCAGGGGACTAGCGGGGCCAATGAGCAGTTCTTC
D gene: NA; clone size: NA; J gene: TRBJ2-3; V gene: TRBV5-6; CDR3 protein: CASSPSSTDTQYF; CDR3 DNA: TGTGCCAGCAGTCCATCTAGCACAGATACGCAGTATTTT
D gene: NA; clone size: NA; J gene: TRBJ1-1; V gene: TRBV6-5; CDR3 protein: CASSRRGTEAFF; CDR3 DNA: TGTGCCAGCAGCCGGCGGGGCACTGAAGCTTTCTTT
D gene: NA; clone size: NA; J gene: TRBJ2-2; V gene: TRBV30; CDR3 protein: CAWSKGGAPSGELFF; CDR3 DNA: TGTGCCTGGAGCAAAGGGGGGGCTCCGTCAGGGGAGCTGTTTTTT
D gene: NA; clone size: NA; J gene: TRBJ1-3; V gene: TRBV14; CDR3 protein: CASSQDPPWSQGNTIYF; CDR3 DNA: TGTGCCAGCAGCCAAGATCCCCCATGGAGCCAAGGAAACACCATATATTTT
D gene: TRBD1; clone size: NA; J gene: TRBJ1-6; V gene: TRBV30; CDR3 protein: CAWRGQGASGWTYNSPLHF; CDR3 DNA: TGTGCCTGGAGGGGACAGGGGGCCAGTGGGTGGACCTATAATTCACCCCTCCACTTT
D gene: NA; clone size: few; J gene: TRBJ1-5; V gene: TRBV5-6; CDR3 protein: CASSLRSGLGQPQHF; CDR3 DNA: TGTGCCAGCAGCTTGAGGTCAGGGCTTGGTCAGCCCCAGCATTTT
D gene: TRBD1; clone size: NA; J gene: TRBJ1-1; V gene: TRBV7-9; CDR3 protein: CASSLDKGQAGGMNTEAFF; CDR3 DNA: TGTGCCAGCAGCTTAGACAAGGGACAGGCGGGGGGCATGAACACTGAAGCTTTCTTT
D gene: TRBD2; clone size: NA; J gene: TRBJ2-1; V gene: TRBV30; CDR3 protein: CAWSTSAEQFF; CDR3 DNA: TGTGCCTGGAGTACTAGCGCTGAGCAGTTCTTC
D gene: NA; clone size: NA; J gene: TRBJ2-7; V gene: TRBV5-1; CDR3 protein: CASSLRGIWYEQYF; CDR3 DNA: TGCGCCAGCAGCTTGAGGGGGATTTGGTACGAGCAGTACTTC
D gene: NA; clone size: few; J gene: TRBJ1-2; V gene: TRBV6-1; CDR3 protein: CASSEGRNYGYTF; CDR3 DNA: TGTGCCAGCAGTGAGGGCAGGAACTATGGCTACACCTTC
D gene: NA; clone size: NA; J gene: TRBJ2-7; V gene: TRBV11-2; CDR3 protein: CASSLADKQQYF; CDR3 DNA: TGTGCCAGCAGCTTAGCCGACAAACAGCAGTACTTC
D gene: NA; clone size: NA; J gene: TRBJ1-3; V gene: TRBV11-2; CDR3 protein: CASSSEGGRSGNTIYF; CDR3 DNA: TGTGCCAGCAGCTCCGAGGGGGGTCGCTCTGGAAACACCATATATTTT
D gene: NA; clone size: NA; J gene: TRBJ1-4; V gene: TRBV7-2; CDR3 protein: CASSLDRTVNEKLFF; CDR3 DNA: TGTGCCAGCAGCTTAGATAGGACGGTTAATGAAAAACTGTTTTTT
D gene: NA; clone size: NA; J gene: TRBJ1-5; V gene: TRBV29-1; CDR3 protein: CSVEQGGGQPQHF; CDR3 DNA: TGCAGCGTTGAACAGGGAGGAGGTCAGCCCCAGCATTTT
D gene: TRBD1; clone size: NA; J gene: TRBJ2-7; V gene: TRBV5-5; CDR3 protein: CASSFGTGVSYEQYF; CDR3 DNA: TGTGCCAGCAGCTTCGGGACAGGGGTTTCCTACGAGCAGTACTTC
D gene: NA; clone size: NA; J gene: TRBJ2-6; V gene: TRBV6-1; CDR3 protein: CASSEDGSGANVLTF; CDR3 DNA: TGTGCCAGCAGTGAAGACGGCTCTGGGGCCAACGTCCTGACTTTC
D gene: NA; clone size: NA; J gene: TRBJ1-1; V gene: TRBV4-1; CDR3 protein: CASSQEGIGLWAFF; CDR3 DNA: TGCGCCAGCAGCCAAGAAGGAATTGGTTTGTGGGCTTTCTTT
D gene: NA; clone size: NA; J gene: TRBJ2-7; V gene: TRBV7-4; CDR3 protein: CASSLEGLCSYEQYF; CDR3 DNA: TGTGCCAGCAGCTTAGAGGGACTTTGCTCCTACGAGCAGTACTTC
D gene: TRBD1; clone size: NA; J gene: TRBJ2-6; V gene: TRBV5-1; CDR3 protein: CASSLGVGQGASGANVLTF; CDR3 DNA: TGCGCCAGCAGCTTGGGGGTCGGGCAGGGGGCGTCTGGGGCCAACGTCCTGACTTTC
D gene: NA; clone size: NA; J gene: TRBJ2-7; V gene: TRBV2; CDR3 protein: CASSMGLSYEQYF; CDR3 DNA: TGTGCCAGCAGTATGGGGCTTTCCTACGAGCAGTACTTC
D gene: TRBD1; clone size: NA; J gene: TRBJ1-1; V gene: TRBV29-1; CDR3 protein: CSVPPGQDHTEAFF; CDR3 DNA: TGCAGCGTGCCACCGGGACAGGACCACACTGAAGCTTTCTTT
D gene: NA; clone size: NA; J gene: TRBJ1-2; V gene: TRBV4-3; CDR3 protein: CASSQEAVINYGYTF; CDR3 DNA: TGCGCCAGCAGCCAAGAAGCAGTGATTAACTATGGCTACACCTTC
D gene: TRBD2; clone size: NA; J gene: TRBJ2-7; V gene: TRBV2; CDR3 protein: CASSEGLAGIYEQYF; CDR3 DNA: TGTGCCAGCAGTGAAGGACTAGCGGGAATCTACGAGCAGTACTTC
D gene: NA; clone size: NA; J gene: TRBJ2-6; V gene: TRBV14; CDR3 protein: CASSPTTTPGANVLTF; CDR3 DNA: TGTGCCAGCAGCCCCACCACGACCCCCGGGGCCAACGTCCTGACTTTC
D gene: TRBD1; clone size: NA; J gene: TRBJ1-3; V gene: TRBV9; CDR3 protein: CASSVGGGTGNTIYF; CDR3 DNA: TGTGCCAGCAGCGTTGGAGGGGGCACCGGAAACACCATATATTTT
D gene: NA; clone size: NA; J gene: TRBJ1-2; V gene: TRBV2; CDR3 protein: CASSEASTQASGYTF; CDR3 DNA: TGTGCCAGCAGTGAAGCTTCCACGCAAGCTTCGGGCTACACCTTC
D gene: NA; clone size: NA; J gene: TRBJ2-7; V gene: TRBV4-3; CDR3 protein: CASSQGTEQYF; CDR3 DNA: TGCGCCAGCAGCCAAGGTACCGAGCAGTACTTC